This TCR beta chain is from a study of T cells expressing NK-cell markers (dated by TCRdb to about 2020). About the investigation overall: In sorted CD3+CD56+NKG2C+, CD3+CD56+NKG2C- and CD3+CD56-NKG2C+ T-cell subsets from eight donors, TCR beta-chain repertoires were profiled. Randomly selected healthy volunteers, three men and five women, were used as the eight sequenced donors. Of the eight sequenced donors, seven were found to be HCMV-seropositive and one was found to be HCMV-seronegative. Libraries were sequenced as 2 x 150 bp reads on Illumina HiSeq 2000/2500, MiSeq or NextSeq.

What the study reported, not specific to this receptor: Those dominant clonotypes were again the most abundant among CD3+CD56-NKG2C+ cells in a handful of donors, at about 25-60.1%. In over five donors, the dominant CD3+CD56+NKG2C+ clonotypes were among the top 10 CD8+ clonotypes and accounted for about 1.0-7.5% of CD8+ T cells. Whether the expanded NKG2C-expressing T cell clones were specific for HCMV antigens was left unclear.

To note about this clonotype: Its antigen specificity is not known.

The CDR3 contains 14 residues, cysteine and phenylalanine counted. The record lacks a DNA sequence. CDR1 and CDR2 (DFQATT, SNEGSKA) derive from the germline V gene (reference sequence). HCMV serostatus was determined by detecting HCMV-specific IgG in serum with a commercial ELISA kit. Ficoll density gradient centrifugation was used to isolate peripheral blood mononuclear cells from blood. This sample was sequenced with an Illumina HiSeq 2000. TCR beta cDNA libraries were made by 5'RACE template switching that added a universal primer site and unique molecular identifiers. cDNA synthesis was primed from the TCR beta constant segment, followed by two successive PCR amplification steps. The published analysis was carried out like this. MIGEC was used to demultiplex reads and group the reads by UMI, and MiTCR was used to assemble and quantify clonotypes. To exclude erroneous sequences, only TCR cDNA sequences supported by at least two reads were retained. The tcR package was used for downstream repertoire analysis, with clonotypes matched between fractions based on CDR3 nucleotide sequence plus V segment. Antigen specificity was annotated against VDJdb with VDJmatch, allowing one amino acid substitution in CDR3. Once TCRdb had reprocessed the reads, it stored one entry per CDR3 protein sequence and supplied no DNA. TCRdb, not the original authors, processed these V and J calls. This sample's listing comprises about 450,000 distinct CDR3 sequences. Roughly 7.2% of the sample goes to the ten largest clones.

This TCR came from a woman aged 18-69 years in good health. Sequences were obtained from blood T cells: a sorted CD56 or NKG2C T cell subset, CD4+ or CD8+ T cells, or bulk PBMC T cells (not recorded which). This chain joins TRBV20-1 to TRBJ2-2; TCRdb lists TRBD1, though no DNA is available to test this call. CDR3 region: CSAAFRGRTGELFF.